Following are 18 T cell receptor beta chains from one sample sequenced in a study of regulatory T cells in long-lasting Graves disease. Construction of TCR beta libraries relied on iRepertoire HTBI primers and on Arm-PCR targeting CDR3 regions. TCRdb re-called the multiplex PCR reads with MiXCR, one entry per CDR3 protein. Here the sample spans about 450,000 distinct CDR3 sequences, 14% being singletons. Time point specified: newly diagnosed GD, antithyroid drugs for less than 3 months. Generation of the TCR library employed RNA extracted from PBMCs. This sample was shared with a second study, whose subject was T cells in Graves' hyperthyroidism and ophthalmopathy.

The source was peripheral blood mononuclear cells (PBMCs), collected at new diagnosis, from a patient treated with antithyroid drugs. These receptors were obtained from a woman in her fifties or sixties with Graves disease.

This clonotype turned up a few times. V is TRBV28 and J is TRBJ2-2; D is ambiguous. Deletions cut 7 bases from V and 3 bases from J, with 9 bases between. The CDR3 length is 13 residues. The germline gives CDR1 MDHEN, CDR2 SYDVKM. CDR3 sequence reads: CASTLRYTGELFF. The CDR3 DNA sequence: TGTGCCAGCACCCTAAGGTACACCGGGGAGCTGTTTTTT.

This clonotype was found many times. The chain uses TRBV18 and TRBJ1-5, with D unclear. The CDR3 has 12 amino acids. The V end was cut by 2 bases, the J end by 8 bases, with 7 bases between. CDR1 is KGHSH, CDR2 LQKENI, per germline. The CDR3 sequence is CASSPGREPQHF. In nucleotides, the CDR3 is TGTGCCAGCTCACCAGGGCGGGAGCCCCAGCATTTT.

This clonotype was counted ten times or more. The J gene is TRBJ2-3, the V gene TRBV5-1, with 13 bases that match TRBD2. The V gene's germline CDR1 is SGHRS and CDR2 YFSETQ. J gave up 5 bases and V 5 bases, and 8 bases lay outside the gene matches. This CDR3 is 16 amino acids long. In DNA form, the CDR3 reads TGCGCCAGCAGAACCGGGACTAGCGGGAAGGTAGATACGCAGTATTTT. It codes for CASRTGTSGKVDTQYF.

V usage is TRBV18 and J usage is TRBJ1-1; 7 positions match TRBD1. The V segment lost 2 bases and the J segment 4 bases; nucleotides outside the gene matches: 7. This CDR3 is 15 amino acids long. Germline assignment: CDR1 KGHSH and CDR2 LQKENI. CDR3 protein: CASSPRPGGVTEAFF. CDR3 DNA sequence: TGTGCCAGCTCACCAAGGCCAGGGGGGGTCACTGAAGCTTTCTTT.

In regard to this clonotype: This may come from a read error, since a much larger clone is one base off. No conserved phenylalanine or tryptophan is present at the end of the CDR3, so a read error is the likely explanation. Written as DNA, the CDR3 is TGCGCCAGCAGCCACAGGGGACACTACGAGCAGTACCTC. This codes for CASSHRGHYEQYL. This chain connects TRBV5-1 to TRBJ2-7; TRBD1 aligns across 7 bases. The CDR3 has 13 residues. V trimming: 4 bases; J trimming: 3 bases; junction bases outside the gene matches: 4. Germline V gene lookup returns CDR1 SGHRS and CDR2 YFSETQ.

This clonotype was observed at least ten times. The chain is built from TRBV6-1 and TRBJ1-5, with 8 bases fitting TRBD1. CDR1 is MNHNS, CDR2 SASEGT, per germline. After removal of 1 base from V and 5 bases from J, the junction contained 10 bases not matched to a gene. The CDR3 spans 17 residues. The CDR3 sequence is CASSEVPGTGSYQPQHF. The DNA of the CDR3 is TGTGCCAGCAGTGAAGTTCCCGGGACAGGATCTTATCAGCCCCAGCATTTT.

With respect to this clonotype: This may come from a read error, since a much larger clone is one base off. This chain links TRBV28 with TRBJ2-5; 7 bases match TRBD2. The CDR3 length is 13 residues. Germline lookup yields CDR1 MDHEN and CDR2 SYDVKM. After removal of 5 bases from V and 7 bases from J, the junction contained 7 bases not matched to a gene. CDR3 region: CASSGRVGGTQYF. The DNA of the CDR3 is TGTGCCAGCAGTGGGAGGGTTGGGGGGACCCAGTACTTC.

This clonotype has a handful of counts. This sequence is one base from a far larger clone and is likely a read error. CDR3 nucleotide sequence: TGTGCCAGCAGCTGGACCAGCCAAAAGGACCAGTACTTC. Its protein is CASSWTSQKDQYF. The chain has TRBV7-2 and TRBJ2-3; unclear D gene. The J call is doubtful: the DNA matches TRBJ2-5 better. There are 13 residues in the CDR3. CDR1 and CDR2 from the germline V gene are SGHTA and FQGNSA.

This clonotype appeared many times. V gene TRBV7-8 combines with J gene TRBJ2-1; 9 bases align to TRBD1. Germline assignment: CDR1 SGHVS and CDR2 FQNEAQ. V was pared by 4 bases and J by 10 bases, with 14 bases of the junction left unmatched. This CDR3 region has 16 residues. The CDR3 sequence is CASSSGPGQGLAEQFF. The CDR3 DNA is TGTGCCAGCAGCTCAGGCCCGGGACAGGGTTTGGCGGAGCAGTTCTTC.

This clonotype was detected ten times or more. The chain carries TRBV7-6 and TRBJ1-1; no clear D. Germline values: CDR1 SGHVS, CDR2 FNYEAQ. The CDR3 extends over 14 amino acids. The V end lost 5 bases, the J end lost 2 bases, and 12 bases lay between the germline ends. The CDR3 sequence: CASSRAGGNTEAFF. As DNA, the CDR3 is TGTGCCAGCAGCCGAGCGGGTGGTAACACTGAAGCTTTCTTT.

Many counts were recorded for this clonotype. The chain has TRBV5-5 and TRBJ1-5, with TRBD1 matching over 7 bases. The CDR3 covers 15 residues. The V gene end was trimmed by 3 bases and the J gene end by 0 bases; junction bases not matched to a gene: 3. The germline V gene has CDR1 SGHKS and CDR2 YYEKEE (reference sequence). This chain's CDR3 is CASSWTGYSNQPQHF. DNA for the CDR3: TGTGCCAGCAGCTGGACAGGCTATAGCAATCAGCCCCAGCATTTT. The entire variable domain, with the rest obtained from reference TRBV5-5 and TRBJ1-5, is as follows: DAGVTQSPTHLIKTRGQQVTLRCSPISGHKSVSWYQQVLGQGPQFIFQYYEKEERGRGNFPDRFSARQFPNYSSELNVNALLLGDSALYLCASSWTGYSNQPQHFGDGTRLSIL.

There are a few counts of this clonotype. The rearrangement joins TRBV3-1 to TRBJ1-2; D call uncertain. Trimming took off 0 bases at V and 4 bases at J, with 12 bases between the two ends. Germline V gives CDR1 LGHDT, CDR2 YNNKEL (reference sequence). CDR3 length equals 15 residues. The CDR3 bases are TGTGCCAGCAGCCAAGATCAGGCAGGATTCTATGGCTACACCTTC. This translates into CASSQDQAGFYGYTF.

CDR3 amino acids: CASSPTVSSGANVLTF. The CDR3 DNA is TGTGCCAGCAGCCCTACAGTATCCTCTGGGGCCAACGTCCTGACTTTC. V gene TRBV12-3 or TRBV12-4 combines with J gene TRBJ2-6; no clear D. Trimming left V 6 bases short and J 0 bases short, with 12 bases between. There are 16 residues in the CDR3.

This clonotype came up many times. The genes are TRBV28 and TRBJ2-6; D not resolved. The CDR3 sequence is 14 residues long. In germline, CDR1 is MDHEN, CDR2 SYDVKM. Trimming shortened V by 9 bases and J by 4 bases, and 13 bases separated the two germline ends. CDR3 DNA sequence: TGTGCCAGTCAGACTGCGACCGGGGCCAACGTCCTGACTTTC. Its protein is CASQTATGANVLTF.

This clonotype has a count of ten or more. For the CDR3, the DNA is TGTGCCAGCAGTTCACTAGCGGAAAGGGGGCAGTACTTC. Its translation is CASSSLAERGQYF. This rearrangement joins TRBV28 to TRBJ2-7, with 8 nucleotides matching TRBD2. V trimming: 4 bases; J trimming: 9 bases; junction bases outside the gene matches: 8. The CDR3 is 13 residues long. CDR1 and CDR2 from the germline V gene are MDHEN and SYDVKM.

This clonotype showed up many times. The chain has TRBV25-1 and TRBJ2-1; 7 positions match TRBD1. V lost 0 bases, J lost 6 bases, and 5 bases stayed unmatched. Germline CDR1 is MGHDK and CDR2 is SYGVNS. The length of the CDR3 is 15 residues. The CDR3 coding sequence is TGTGCCAGCAGTGAATATAGGGGGCTGGGCAATGAGCAGTTCTTC. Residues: CASSEYRGLGNEQFF.

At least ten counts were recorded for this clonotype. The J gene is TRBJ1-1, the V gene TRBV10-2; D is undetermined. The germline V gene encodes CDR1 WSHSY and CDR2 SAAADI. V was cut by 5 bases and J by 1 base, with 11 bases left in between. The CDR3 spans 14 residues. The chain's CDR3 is CASSPGQSNTEAFF. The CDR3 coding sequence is TGCGCCAGCAGTCCTGGGCAGTCGAACACTGAAGCTTTCTTT.

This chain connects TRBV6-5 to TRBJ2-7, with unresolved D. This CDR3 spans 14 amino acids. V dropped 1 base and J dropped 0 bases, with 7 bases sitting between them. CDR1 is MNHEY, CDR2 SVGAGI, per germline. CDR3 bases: TGTGCCAGCAGTTACTACCTGAGCTCCTACGAGCAGTACTTC. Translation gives CASSYYLSSYEQYF.